Presented here are 9 T cell receptor beta chains from one specimen sequenced in a study of early T cells in non-severe SARS-CoV-2 infection. One entry per CDR3 protein, called by TCRdb with MiXCR from the 5' RACE reads. The data hold tens of thousands of distinct CDR3 sequences, with approximately 9% observed a single time. Here the sequenced sample was whole blood, taken at baseline. Source of these receptors: an adult who was a healthcare worker with PCR-confirmed SARS-CoV-2 infection or an uninfected control (not recorded which).

This clonotype was detected many times. The chain recombines TRBV18 with TRBJ1-2, with D hard to call. The CDR3 totals 15 residues. Deletions cut 6 bases from V and 0 bases from J, with 14 bases between. The germline V gene has CDR1 KGHSH and CDR2 LQKENI. CDR3 DNA sequence: TGTGCCAGCTCCCCGGCGGCGGTCGCTAACTATGGCTACACCTTC. Protein sequence: CASSPAAVANYGYTF.

The chain has TRBV10-1 and TRBJ1-1; D gene ambiguous. Trimming took off 6 bases at V and 4 bases at J, with 15 bases between the two ends. The CDR3 loop spans 14 amino acids. The germline gives CDR1 WNHNN, CDR2 SYGVQD (reference sequence). CDR3: CASRRQITSTEAFF. The CDR3 bases are TGCGCCAGCAGAAGGCAGATTACCAGCACTGAAGCTTTCTTT.

The chain employs TRBV4-1 and TRBJ1-5, with D perhaps matching TRBD1 (6 bases). V shed 0 bases and J shed 0 bases, with 15 bases lying between them. CDR3 length: 18 amino acids. CDR1 is MGHRA and CDR2 is YSYEKL in the germline V gene. CDR3 amino acids: CASSQEQGWDASNQPQHF. For the CDR3, the DNA is TGCGCCAGCAGCCAAGAACAGGGTTGGGACGCTAGCAATCAGCCCCAGCATTTT.

This clonotype was picked up a small number of times. The V gene is TRBV20-1, the J gene TRBJ2-7; 11 bases agree with TRBD2. CDR1 is DFQATT and CDR2 is SNEGSKA in the germline V gene (reference sequence). The CDR3 runs 17 residues. V shed 5 bases and J 0 bases; nucleotides not matched to a gene: 12. This chain's CDR3 is CSASSGTSGKSSYEQYF. The DNA of the CDR3 is TGCAGTGCTTCATCCGGGACTAGCGGCAAGAGCTCCTACGAGCAGTACTTC.

Concerning this clonotype: An end of the junction differs from the germline gene, which may be a read error. As DNA, the CDR3 is TGTGCCAGCAGTTACTCCCAGACAGGGGGGGTTAGCGCAGCTAACTATGGCTGCACCTTC. This codes for CASSYSQTGGVSAANYGCTF. V is TRBV6-5 and J is TRBJ1-2, with 9 bases that match TRBD1. CDR1 and CDR2 from the germline V gene are MNHEY and SVGAGI. The CDR3 contains 20 residues.

The sample holds a few counts of this clonotype. The DNA of the CDR3 is TGTGCCAGCAGTTTCTCTAGCGGGACAGATACGCAGTATTTT. Its translation: CASSFSSGTDTQYF. The genes are TRBV12-3 or TRBV12-4 and TRBJ2-3; TRBD2 matches 8 bases. V lost 3 bases and J lost 3; bases outside the gene matches: 2. The CDR3 is made up of 14 amino acids.

This clonotype was seen more than once but under ten times. The rearrangement links TRBV18 to TRBJ2-3; 12 positions match TRBD2. There are 15 residues in the CDR3. Unmatched junction bases numbered 1, after V lost 3 bases and J lost 3 bases. Germline V lookup: CDR1 KGHSH, CDR2 LQKENI. CDR3 loop: CASSPGLAGTDTQYF. Written as DNA, the CDR3 is TGTGCCAGCTCACCCGGACTAGCGGGAACAGATACGCAGTATTTT.

The CDR3 sequence: CASSLLGFSGNTIYF. CDR3 coding DNA: TGTGCCAGCAGCTTGCTAGGGTTCTCTGGAAACACCATATATTTT. V usage is TRBV5-6 and J usage is TRBJ1-3; D is ambiguous. Germline CDR1 reads SGHDT; CDR2 reads YYEEEE. The CDR3 loop spans 15 amino acids. Trimming cost V 1 base and J 0 bases, with 8 bases left between them.

This clonotype occurred many times. V is TRBV11-2 and J is TRBJ1-3, with 7 nucleotides matching TRBD1. Trimming took 5 bases from V and 7 from J; bases not matched to a gene: 8. Germline CDR1 reads SGHAT; CDR2 reads FQNNGV. The CDR3 covers 14 residues. The CDR3 DNA follows: TGTGCCAGCAGCCGATTACAGGGGAGGAACACCATATATTTT. Its translation is CASSRLQGRNTIYF. Complete variable domain (other parts from reference TRBV11-2 and TRBJ1-3): EAGVAQSPRYKIIEKRQSVAFWCNPISGHATLYWYQQILGQGPKLLIQFQNNGVVDDSQLPKDRFSAERLKGVDSTLKIQPAKLEDSAVYLCASSRLQGRNTIYFGEGSWLTVV.